A selection of T cell receptor beta chains follows, all from one sample in a study of shared clonotypes between healthy human individuals. Using immunoSEQ multiplex PCR, the repertoire was profiled, and TCRdb retains in-frame clones only, with some absent. Counted here are 950,000 to 1,300,000 clones, about three quarters occurring once; the ten biggest clones make up less than 1.5%. Source material: memory CD4+ T cells sorted from blood. Every receptor here comes from a young man in good health. CDR3s include the opening cysteine and the closing phenylalanine or tryptophan. D genes are given only for firm matches. Clone sizes are given selectively: once, few, many, or a class where the clone is expanded.

d_call	v_call	clone_size	cdr3_aa
TRBD1	TRBV19	-	CASRDDRAATEAFF
-	TRBV5-4	-	CASSSRLADEQYF
-	TRBV7-9	-	CASSLGRQGEYF
-	TRBV2	-	CASRRRWGDEQFF
-	TRBV27	-	CASSLGLLNTGELFF
-	TRBV7-2	-	CASGNRQLNEQFF
TRBD1	TRBV4-1	-	CASSQLSTSTGQGAGNTIYF
-	TRBV6-5	-	CASSRSAVNTGELFF
-	TRBV4-3	-	CASSPEQGVGELFF
-	TRBV30	-	CAWSPKGRGSGANVLTF
-	TRBV7-2	-	CASSLDVATGTDTQYF
-	TRBV5-1	-	CASSPRDGFLEKLFF
TRBD1	TRBV18	-	CASSPPSQGLAKNIQYF
TRBD1	TRBV10-3	-	CAINRQGVGYEQYF
-	TRBV27	once	CASSSYRTRGSYNEQFF
-	TRBV5-1	-	CASSLGVDQPQHF
TRBD2	TRBV6-1	few	CASSVQFGTSGWEQYF
TRBD1	TRBV6-6	-	CASTWRTGGSPLHF
-	TRBV6-6	-	CASSTLSVGTDTQYF
-	TRBV11-3	-	CASSLGQGSGANVLTF
TRBD1	TRBV5-8	-	CASSPRQGISGYTF
-	TRBV14	-	CASSQDSADRRPGELFF
TRBD1	TRBV6-5	-	CASSRDRGRGALFF
-	TRBV28	-	CACRGRAYEQYF
TRBD1	TRBV14	once	CASSEGQGRAQETQYF
-	TRBV30	once	CAWSVGANTGELFF
-	TRBV5-1	-	CASSTSPANTGELFF
-	TRBV28	-	CASSPPVREAFF
TRBD2	TRBV19	-	CASSGLAGDTQYF
-	TRBV9	-	CASSVGDGTDTQYF
TRBD1	TRBV5-1	-	CASSFTGETEAFF
-	TRBV25-1	-	CASHADTTNQPQHF
-	TRBV5-4	-	CASSSISTDTQYF
TRBD2	TRBV12-5	-	CASGLAGLAADEQYF
TRBD1	TRBV29-1	few	CSVDTGGTGAFF
-	TRBV4-1	few	CASSQGGEGRVRETQYF
TRBD1	TRBV10-3	once	CAISELSGTVGLGYTF
-	TRBV9	-	CASSVDATSSYNSPLHF
TRBD2	TRBV5-1	-	CASSLGGRLSSYNEQFF
TRBD1	TRBV7-3	many	CASSRGGSENEQFF
-	TRBV6-1	-	CASSGRTESYEQYF